Following are 29 T cell receptor beta chains from one sample sequenced in a study of radiation and T cells in renal cell carcinoma. This table comes from immunoSEQ multiplex PCR, and its TCRdb copy is limited to in-frame clones, with some not included. The data hold just over 150,000 clones, with over 80% observed a single time. Time point of the sample: blood 2 weeks post-SBRT. Treatment given: 15 Gy SBRT to primary tumor, nephrectomy 4 weeks later. The material was blood, obtained from a patient whose treatment included radiotherapy and nephrectomy. The source is a woman in her 50s with renal cell carcinoma.

The CDR3, as DNA: TGCGCCAGCAGTACAGGGAATCAGCCCCAGCATTTT. This sequence encodes CASSTGNQPQHF. V and J are TRBV10-1 and TRBJ1-5; possible D gene TRBD1, 6 bases. Trimming cost V 5 bases and J 4 bases, with 6 bases left between them. This CDR3 has 12 amino acids. The germline V gene has CDR1 WNHNN and CDR2 SYGVQD (reference sequence).

The rearrangement links TRBV9 to TRBJ2-3, with TRBD1 matching over 7 bases. The CDR3 runs to 18 residues. Germline CDR1 is SGDLS and CDR2 is YYNGEE. V lost 0 bases, J lost 2 bases, and 12 bases stayed unmatched. The CDR3 DNA is TGTGCCAGCAGCGTAGAGCCTAAAGGGGGCTTAGCCACAGATACGCAGTATTTT. Its translation: CASSVEPKGGLATDTQYF. Together with reference TRBV9 and TRBJ2-3, the CDR3 gives the full variable domain: DSGVTQTPKHLITATGQRVTLRCSPRSGDLSVYWYQQSLDQGLQFLIQYYNGEERAKGNILERFSAQQFPDLHSELNLSSLELGDSALYFCASSVEPKGGLATDTQYFGPGTRLTVL.

This clone was counted once. The chain recombines TRBV11-1 with TRBJ2-6; no clear D. Germline-derived CDR1 and CDR2 are SGHAT and FQDESV (reference sequence). The CDR3 runs 16 residues. V was cut by 1 base and J by 2 bases, with 9 bases left in between. The CDR3 DNA sequence: TGTGCCAGCAGCTTAGTAGGCCGGCCTGGGGCCAACGTCCTGACTTTC. Its translation: CASSLVGRPGANVLTF.

The chain employs TRBV9 and TRBJ2-6; possible D gene TRBD2, 5 bases. This CDR3 is 15 amino acids long. Trimming removed 4 bases at V and 4 bases at J, with 12 bases between. CDR1 and CDR2 from the germline V gene are SGDLS and YYNGEE. The CDR3 nucleotides are TGTGCCAGCAGCCCGACTAATCCGGGGGCCAACGTCCTGACTTTC. Its translation: CASSPTNPGANVLTF.

V is TRBV28 and J is TRBJ1-2; tentative D call: TRBD1 (5 bases). Germline V gives CDR1 MDHEN, CDR2 SYDVKM. The CDR3 extends over 14 amino acids. Trimming shortened V by 3 bases and J by 4 bases, and 12 bases separated the two germline ends. CDR3 sequence (DNA): TGTGCCAGCAGTTTGGAAGTGAGGGGCTATGGCTACACCTTC. Its translation: CASSLEVRGYGYTF.

The rearrangement uses TRBV10-3 and TRBJ2-1; D ambiguous. Germline values: CDR1 ENHRY, CDR2 SYGVKD. Trimming pared 3 bases from V and 6 bases from J, leaving 15 bases between. The CDR3 loop spans 15 amino acids. CDR3 sequence reads: CAISEAKGFSNEQFF. The DNA for the CDR3 is TGTGCCATCAGTGAAGCAAAAGGGTTCTCCAATGAGCAGTTCTTC.

The genes are TRBV2 and TRBJ2-3; TRBD1 might be the D (6 bases). This CDR3 has 14 residues. Germline-derived CDR1 and CDR2 are SNHLY and FYNNEI. Trimming stripped 5 bases from V and 0 bases from J, with 9 bases between. The chain's CDR3 is CASSKDRSTDTQYF. CDR3 sequence (DNA): TGTGCCAGCAGTAAGGACAGAAGCACAGATACGCAGTATTTT.

The chain joins TRBV6-5 to TRBJ2-3, with 10 bases that match TRBD2. Per the germline V gene, CDR1 is MNHEY and CDR2 is SVGAGI. V shed 6 bases and J 4 bases; nucleotides not matched to a gene: 4. The CDR3 covers 14 residues. CDR3 DNA sequence: TGTGCCAGCAGACCCGGACTAGCGGCAGATACGCAGTATTTT. Protein product: CASRPGLAADTQYF.

The CDR3: CATSRDRPNTDTQYF. DNA of the CDR3: TGTGCCACCAGCAGAGATCGTCCGAACACAGATACGCAGTATTTT. The chain is built from TRBV15 and TRBJ2-3; D is unresolved. Trimming cost V 0 bases and J 2 bases, with 9 bases left between them. Germline CDR1 and CDR2: LNHNV and YYDKDF (reference sequence). This CDR3 is 15 amino acids long.

The DNA for the CDR3 is TGTGCCAGCAGTGAATATTCTGGGGCGGGTGGCTACACCTTC. It encodes CASSEYSGAGGYTF. The chain links TRBV6-1 to TRBJ1-2; TRBD1 might be the D (5 bases). Trimming pared 2 bases from V and 7 bases from J, leaving 14 bases between. The CDR3 has 14 residues. The germline V gene encodes CDR1 MNHNS and CDR2 SASEGT.

The sample holds one count of this clone. One end of the junction is discordant with germline, which a read error may explain. This sequence joins TRBV5-1 and TRBJ1-1; 7 positions agree with TRBD1. The CDR3 covers 13 residues. Germline CDR1 SGHRS, CDR2 YFSETQ. The CDR3 is CASSSGQNTEASF. The CDR3 DNA follows: TGCGCCAGCAGCTCGGGACAGAACACTGAAGCTTCCTTT. Full variable domain (rest looked up from reference TRBV5-1 and TRBJ1-1): KAGVTQTPRYLIKTRGQQVTLSCSPISGHRSVSWYQQTPGQGLQFLFEYFSETQRNKGNFPGRFSGRQFSNSRSEMNVSTLELGDSALYLCASSSGQNTEASFGQGTRLTVV.

The chain recombines TRBV4-2 with TRBJ2-7; possibly TRBD1 for D (7 bases). CDR1 LGHNA and CDR2 YNFKEQ come from the germline V gene. The CDR3 has 14 residues. Trimming pared 4 bases from V and 6 bases from J, leaving 16 bases between. The CDR3 loop reads CASSPTDQGGEQYF. Written as DNA, the CDR3 is TGTGCCAGCAGCCCAACCGATCAGGGGGGCGAGCAGTACTTC.

The rearrangement uses TRBV28 and TRBJ1-1; TRBD1 might be the D (5 bases). Germline V lookup: CDR1 MDHEN, CDR2 SYDVKM. Trimming left V 2 bases short and J 11 bases short, with 9 bases between. The CDR3 is 11 residues long. CDR3 sequence (DNA): TGTGCCAGCAGTTTACAGGGATGGGCTTTCTTT. It encodes CASSLQGWAFF.

The sample holds a few counts of this clone. The rearrangement joins TRBV6-1 to TRBJ2-1; possibly TRBD2 for D (5 bases). V lost 9 bases to trimming and J lost 8 bases, with 11 bases between them. Germline V gene lookup returns CDR1 MNHNS and CDR2 SASEGT. The CDR3 sequence is 11 residues long. DNA for the CDR3: TGTGCCAGTAATACGGGGTATGAGCAGTTCTTC. It codes for CASNTGYEQFF.

V and J are TRBV4-3 and TRBJ1-3; the D gene is possibly TRBD1 (5 bases). The CDR3 runs to 16 residues. In germline, CDR1 is LGHNA, CDR2 YSLEER. Trimming removed 0 bases from V and 2 bases from J, with 11 bases in between. The CDR3 DNA follows: TGCGCCAGCAGCCAAGATTGGGGGGGGGCTGGAAACACCATATATTTT. Its translation is CASSQDWGGAGNTIYF.

The chain recombines TRBV9 with TRBJ2-2; D unresolved. V was trimmed by 4 bases and J by 3 bases, leaving 10 bases between them. Germline lookup yields CDR1 SGDLS and CDR2 YYNGEE. The CDR3 is 14 residues long. Written as DNA, the CDR3 is TGTGCCAGCAGCCTAGACATGTACACCGGGGAGCTGTTTTTT. It codes for CASSLDMYTGELFF.

The chain uses TRBV6-1 and TRBJ2-1; D uncertain. The CDR3 has 13 residues. Looked up from germline, CDR1 is MNHNS and CDR2 is SASEGT. The V gene lost 11 bases and the J gene lost 7 bases, with 18 bases spanning the gap. CDR3 in amino acids: CAAMYSLTNEQFF. The CDR3 DNA is TGTGCCGCCATGTACAGCCTTACAAATGAGCAGTTCTTC.

The chain joins TRBV5-1 to TRBJ2-7; D gene uncertain. CDR1 SGHRS and CDR2 YFSETQ come from the germline V gene. Trimming removed 0 bases at V and 0 bases at J, with 7 bases between. There are 14 residues in the CDR3. CDR3 residues: CASSLGPSSYEQYF. The CDR3 DNA is TGCGCCAGCAGCTTGGGCCCGTCCTCCTACGAGCAGTACTTC.

The rearrangement joins TRBV19 to TRBJ2-7; D possibly corresponds to TRBD2 (6 bases). Germline lookup yields CDR1 LNHDA and CDR2 SQIVND (reference sequence). The CDR3 consists of 14 residues. Trimming stripped 4 bases from V and 3 bases from J, with 13 bases between. The CDR3 bases are TGTGCCAGTAGTAAAGGTTGGAGGGTCTACGAGCAGTACTTC. Protein: CASSKGWRVYEQYF.

This chain uses TRBV6-5 with TRBJ2-3, with TRBD2 as a possible D gene (7 bases). Per the germline V gene, CDR1 is MNHEY and CDR2 is SVGAGI. Trimming pared 6 bases from V and 7 bases from J, leaving 20 bases between. The CDR3 sequence is 15 residues long. CDR3 loop: CASSLGRGARYTQYF. DNA for the CDR3: TGTGCCAGCAGCCTGGGACGGGGGGCCCGCTATACGCAGTATTTT.

The chain carries TRBV7-8 and TRBJ1-3; D gene ambiguous. The CDR3 length is 14 residues. V dropped 2 bases and J dropped 0 bases, with 5 bases sitting between them. The germline V gene has CDR1 SGHVS and CDR2 FQNEAQ. In nucleotides, the CDR3 is TGTGCCAGCAGCTTAACCGACTCTGGAAACACCATATATTTT. Its protein is CASSLTDSGNTIYF.

The chain couples TRBV19 to TRBJ2-1; D could derive from TRBD1 or TRBD2 (5 bases each). Germline loops: CDR1 LNHDA, CDR2 SQIVND (reference sequence). Trimming pared 1 base from V and 10 bases from J, leaving 17 bases between. This CDR3 has 15 residues. In DNA, the CDR3 is TGTGCCAGTAGTATAGCTTTCTATTTGTGGGGGGAGCAGTTCTTC. Amino acid sequence: CASSIAFYLWGEQFF.

The gene calls are TRBV6-1 and TRBJ2-7; D ambiguous. V was cut by 2 bases and J by 0 bases, with 8 bases left in between. Germline V gene data show CDR1 as MNHNS and CDR2 as SASEGT. This CDR3 has 14 residues. Here the CDR3 reads CASSEPPNSYEQYF. CDR3 DNA: TGTGCCAGCAGTGAACCACCAAACTCCTACGAGCAGTACTTC.

The chain uses TRBV5-4 and TRBJ2-5; no reliable D call. In germline, CDR1 is SGHNT, CDR2 YYREEE (reference sequence). Deletions cut 4 bases from V and 2 bases from J, with 15 bases between. This CDR3 comprises 15 residues. CDR3 sequence reads: CASSPAQNQQETQYF. DNA for the CDR3: TGTGCCAGCAGCCCCGCCCAAAACCAGCAAGAGACCCAGTACTTC. Variable domain in full (rest from reference TRBV5-4 and TRBJ2-5): ETGVTQSPTHLIKTRGQQVTLRCSSQSGHNTVSWYQQALGQGPQFIFQYYREEENGRGNFPPRFSGLQFPNYSSELNVNALELDDSALYLCASSPAQNQQETQYFGPGTRLLVL.

About this clone itself: Its ends do not fully match the called genes, so a read error is possible. V gene TRBV29-1 combines with J gene TRBJ1-3; 9 bases match TRBD1. From germline, CDR1 is SQVTM and CDR2 ANQGSEA. This CDR3 is 13 amino acids long. The CDR3: CSVGQGSGNAIYF. For the CDR3, the DNA is TGCAGCGTAGGACAGGGGTCTGGAAACGCCATATATTTT. Filled out from reference TRBV29-1 and TRBJ1-3, the complete variable domain reads SAVISQKPSRDICQRGTSLTIQCQVDSQVTMMFWYRQQPGQSLTLIATANQGSEATYESGFVIDKFPISRPNLTFSTLTVSNMSPEDSSIYLCSVGQGSGNAIYFGEGSWLTVV.

Details on this clone: One end of the junction varies from germline; a read error may be responsible. The chain carries TRBV10-2 and TRBJ2-7; 8 bases are shared with TRBD1. The CDR3 has 14 amino acids. Germline loops: CDR1 WSHSY, CDR2 SAAADI. The CDR3 DNA reads TGCGCCAGCAGCGTTTCAGGGGGCTCCCACGAGCAGTACTTC. Protein: CASSVSGGSHEQYF.

The chain carries TRBV7-3 and TRBJ2-5; 7 bases are shared with TRBD1. This CDR3 contains 15 residues. After removal of 7 bases from V and 2 bases from J, the junction contained 10 bases not matched to a gene. Germline assignment: CDR1 SGHTA and CDR2 FQGTGA. CDR3 sequence: CASTHRGRGQETQYF. In DNA, the CDR3 is TGTGCCAGCACCCACAGGGGAAGAGGGCAAGAGACCCAGTACTTC. The whole variable domain, remainder taken from reference TRBV7-3 and TRBJ2-5, is GAGVSQTPSNKVTEKGKYVELRCDPISGHTALYWYRQSLGQGPEFLIYFQGTGAADDSGLPNDRFFAVRPEGSVSTLKIQRTERGDSAVYLCASTHRGRGQETQYFGPGTRLLVL.

With regard to this clone: The same CDR3 arises from other DNA sequences in this sample as well. The J gene is TRBJ1-2, the V gene TRBV29-1; D unclear. The V and J ends lost 3 bases and 2 bases respectively, with 4 bases between them. CDR3 length: 11 residues. CDR1 and CDR2 from the germline V gene are SQVTM and ANQGSEA. The CDR3 here is CSVEENYGYTF. DNA of the CDR3: TGCAGCGTTGAGGAAAACTATGGCTACACCTTC. The variable domain in full, with the rest retrieved from reference TRBV29-1 and TRBJ1-2, is SAVISQKPSRDICQRGTSLTIQCQVDSQVTMMFWYRQQPGQSLTLIATANQGSEATYESGFVIDKFPISRPNLTFSTLTVSNMSPEDSSIYLCSVEENYGYTFGSGTRLTVV.

The rearrangement links TRBV19 to TRBJ2-7, with D perhaps assigned TRBD1 or TRBD2 (5 bases each). Germline CDR1 LNHDA, CDR2 SQIVND (reference sequence). The CDR3 is 15 residues long. V was shortened by 6 bases and J by 2 bases, with 17 bases between the two germline ends. In DNA form, the CDR3 reads TGTGCCAGTAGGCATGGGACGGATGGCACCTACGAGCAGTACTTC. Translation: CASRHGTDGTYEQYF. The whole variable domain, filled in from reference TRBV19 and TRBJ2-7, reads DGGITQSPKYLFRKEGQNVTLSCEQNLNHDAMYWYRQDPGQGLRLIYYSQIVNDFQKGDIAEGYSVSREKKESFPLTVTSAQKNPTAFYLCASRHGTDGTYEQYFGPGTRLTVT.